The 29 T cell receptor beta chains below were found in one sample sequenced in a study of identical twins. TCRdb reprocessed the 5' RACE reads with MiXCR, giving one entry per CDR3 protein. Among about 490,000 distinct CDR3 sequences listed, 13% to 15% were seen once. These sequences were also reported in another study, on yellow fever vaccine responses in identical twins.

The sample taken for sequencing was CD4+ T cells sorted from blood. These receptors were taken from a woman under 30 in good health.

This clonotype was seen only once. The chain's CDR3 is CASSQEGAGGRGTDTQYF. The CDR3 coding sequence is TGTGCCAGCAGCCAAGAAGGGGCGGGAGGCAGGGGCACAGATACGCAGTATTTT. The chain is built from TRBV4-2 and TRBJ2-3; 8 bases fit TRBD2. The length of the CDR3 is 18 residues. Germline values: CDR1 LGHNA, CDR2 YNFKEQ. V lost 0 bases, J lost 1 base, and 9 bases stayed unmatched.

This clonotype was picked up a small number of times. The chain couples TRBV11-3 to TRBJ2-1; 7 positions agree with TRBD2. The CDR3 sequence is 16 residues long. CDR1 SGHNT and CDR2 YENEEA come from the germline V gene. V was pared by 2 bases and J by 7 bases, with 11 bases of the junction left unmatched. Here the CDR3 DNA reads TGTGCCAGCAGCTTATCTGGGGCGGGAGATCAGAATGAGCAGTTCTTC. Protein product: CASSLSGAGDQNEQFF.

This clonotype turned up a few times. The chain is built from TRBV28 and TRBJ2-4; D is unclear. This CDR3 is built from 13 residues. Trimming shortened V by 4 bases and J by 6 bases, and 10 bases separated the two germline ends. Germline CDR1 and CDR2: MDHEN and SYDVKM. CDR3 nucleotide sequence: TGTGCCAGCAGTTCCGGGCCCTTAAACATTCAGTACTTC. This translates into CASSSGPLNIQYF.

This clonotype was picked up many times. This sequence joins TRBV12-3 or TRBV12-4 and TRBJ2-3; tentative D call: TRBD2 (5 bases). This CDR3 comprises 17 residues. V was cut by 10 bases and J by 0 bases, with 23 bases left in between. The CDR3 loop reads CATSVEGVGVSTDTQYF. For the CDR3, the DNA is TGTGCCACCAGCGTTGAGGGAGTCGGGGTGAGCACAGATACGCAGTATTTT.

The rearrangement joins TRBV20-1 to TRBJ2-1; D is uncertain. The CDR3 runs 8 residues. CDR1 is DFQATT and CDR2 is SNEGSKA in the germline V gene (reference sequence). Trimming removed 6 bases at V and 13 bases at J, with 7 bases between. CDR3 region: CSAKDQFF. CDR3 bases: TGCAGTGCCAAAGACCAGTTCTTC.

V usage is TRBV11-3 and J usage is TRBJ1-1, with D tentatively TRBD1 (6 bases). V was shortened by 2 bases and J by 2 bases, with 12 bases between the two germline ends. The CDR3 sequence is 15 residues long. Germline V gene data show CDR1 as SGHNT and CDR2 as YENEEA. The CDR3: CASSLPWTDNTEAFF. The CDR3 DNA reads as TGTGCCAGCAGCTTACCTTGGACAGACAACACTGAAGCTTTCTTT.

The CDR3 DNA reads as TGTGCCAGCAGCTTGCAGGCAACTAATGAAAAACTGTTTTTT. Protein: CASSLQATNEKLFF. V usage is TRBV5-5 and J usage is TRBJ1-4; D gene unclear. CDR3 length equals 14 residues. The ends were cut back, 1 base at V and 0 bases at J, with 4 bases in the middle. Germline CDR1 SGHKS, CDR2 YYEKEE (reference sequence).

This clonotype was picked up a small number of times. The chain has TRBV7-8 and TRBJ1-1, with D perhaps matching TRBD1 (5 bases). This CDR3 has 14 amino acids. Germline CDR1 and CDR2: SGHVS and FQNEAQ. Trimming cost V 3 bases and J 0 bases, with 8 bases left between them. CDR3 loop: CASSFLGVNTEAFF. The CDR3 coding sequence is TGTGCCAGCAGCTTTTTAGGGGTGAACACTGAAGCTTTCTTT.

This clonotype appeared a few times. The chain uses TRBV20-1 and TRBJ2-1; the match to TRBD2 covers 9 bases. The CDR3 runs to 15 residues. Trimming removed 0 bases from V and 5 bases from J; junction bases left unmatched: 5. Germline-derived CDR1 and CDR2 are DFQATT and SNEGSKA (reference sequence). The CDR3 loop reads CSARDSASGNNEQFF. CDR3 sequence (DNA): TGCAGTGCTAGAGATTCGGCTAGCGGGAACAATGAGCAGTTCTTC.

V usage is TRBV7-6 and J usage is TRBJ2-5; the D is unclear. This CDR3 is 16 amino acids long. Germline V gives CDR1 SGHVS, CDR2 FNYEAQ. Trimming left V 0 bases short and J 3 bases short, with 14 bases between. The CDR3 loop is CASSLAGPSQKETQYF. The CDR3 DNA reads TGTGCCAGCAGCTTAGCCGGCCCATCCCAAAAAGAGACCCAGTACTTC.

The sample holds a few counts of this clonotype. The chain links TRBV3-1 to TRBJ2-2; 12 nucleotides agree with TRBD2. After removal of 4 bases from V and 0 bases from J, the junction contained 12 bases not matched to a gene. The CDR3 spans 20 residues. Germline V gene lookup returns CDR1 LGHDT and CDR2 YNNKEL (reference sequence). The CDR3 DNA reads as TGTGCCAGCAGCCGCGCTCTAGCGGGGGGGCCATTAACGAACACCGGGGAGCTGTTTTTT. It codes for CASSRALAGGPLTNTGELFF.

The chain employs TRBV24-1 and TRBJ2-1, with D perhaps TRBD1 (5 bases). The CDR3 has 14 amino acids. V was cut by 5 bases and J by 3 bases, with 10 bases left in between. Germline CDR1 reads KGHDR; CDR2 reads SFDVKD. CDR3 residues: CATSGGWGYNEQFF. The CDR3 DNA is TGTGCCACCAGTGGGGGCTGGGGCTACAATGAGCAGTTCTTC.

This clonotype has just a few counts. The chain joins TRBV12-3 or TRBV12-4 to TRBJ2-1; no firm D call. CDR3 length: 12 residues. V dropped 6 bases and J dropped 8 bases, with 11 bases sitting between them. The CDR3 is CASSFDNYEQFF. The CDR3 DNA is TGTGCCAGCAGCTTTGACAACTATGAGCAGTTCTTC.

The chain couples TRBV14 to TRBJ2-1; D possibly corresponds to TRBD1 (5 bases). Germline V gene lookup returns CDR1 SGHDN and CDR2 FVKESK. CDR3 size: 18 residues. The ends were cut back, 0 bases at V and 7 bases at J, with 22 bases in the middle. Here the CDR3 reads CASSQEHPTATKGNEQFF. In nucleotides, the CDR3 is TGTGCCAGCAGCCAAGAACACCCGACAGCGACCAAGGGGAATGAGCAGTTCTTC.

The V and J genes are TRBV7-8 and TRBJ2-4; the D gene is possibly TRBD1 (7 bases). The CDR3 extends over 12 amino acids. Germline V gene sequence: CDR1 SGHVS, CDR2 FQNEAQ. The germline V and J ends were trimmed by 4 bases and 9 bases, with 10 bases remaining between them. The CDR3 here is CASSSQGGIQYF. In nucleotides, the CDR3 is TGTGCCAGCAGCTCGCAGGGGGGCATTCAGTACTTC. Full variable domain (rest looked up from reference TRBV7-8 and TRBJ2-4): GAGVSQSPRYKVAKRGQDVALRCDPISGHVSLFWYQQALGQGPEFLTYFQNEAQLDKSGLPSDRFFAERPEGSVSTLKIQRTQQEDSAVYLCASSSQGGIQYFGAGTRLSVL.

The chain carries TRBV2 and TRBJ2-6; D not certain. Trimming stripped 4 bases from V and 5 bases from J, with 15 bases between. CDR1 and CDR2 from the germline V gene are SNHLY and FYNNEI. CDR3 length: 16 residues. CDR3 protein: CASSAERGLRANVLTF. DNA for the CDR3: TGTGCCAGCAGTGCCGAACGAGGTCTTCGGGCCAACGTCCTGACTTTC.

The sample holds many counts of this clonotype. DNA of the CDR3: TGTGCCAGCAGTCCTCGGGCCCTCGGGGAGACCCAGTACTTC. Translated, it gives CASSPRALGETQYF. The chain uses TRBV12-3 or TRBV12-4 and TRBJ2-5, with D unresolved. This CDR3 spans 14 amino acids. Trimming removed 5 bases at V and 5 bases at J, with 15 bases between.

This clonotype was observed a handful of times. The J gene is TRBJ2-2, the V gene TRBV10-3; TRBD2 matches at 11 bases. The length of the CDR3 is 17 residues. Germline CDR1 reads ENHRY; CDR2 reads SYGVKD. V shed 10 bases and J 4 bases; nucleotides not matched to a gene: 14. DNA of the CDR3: TGTGCCACCTACCAAGGACTAGCGGGTCCCACCACCGGGGAGCTGTTTTTT. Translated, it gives CATYQGLAGPTTGELFF.

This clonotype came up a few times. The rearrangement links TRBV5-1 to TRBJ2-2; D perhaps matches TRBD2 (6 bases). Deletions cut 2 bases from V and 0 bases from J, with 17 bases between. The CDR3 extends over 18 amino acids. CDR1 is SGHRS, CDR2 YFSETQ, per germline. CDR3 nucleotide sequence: TGCGCCAGCAGCTTCGAACCCCCTTCTAGCGCGAACACCGGGGAGCTGTTTTTT. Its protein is CASSFEPPSSANTGELFF.

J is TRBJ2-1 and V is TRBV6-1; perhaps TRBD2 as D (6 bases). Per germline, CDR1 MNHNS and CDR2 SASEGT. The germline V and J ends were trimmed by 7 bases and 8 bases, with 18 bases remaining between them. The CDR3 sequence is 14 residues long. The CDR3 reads CASKKTRGIDEQFF. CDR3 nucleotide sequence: TGTGCCAGCAAGAAGACTAGAGGGATCGATGAGCAGTTCTTC.

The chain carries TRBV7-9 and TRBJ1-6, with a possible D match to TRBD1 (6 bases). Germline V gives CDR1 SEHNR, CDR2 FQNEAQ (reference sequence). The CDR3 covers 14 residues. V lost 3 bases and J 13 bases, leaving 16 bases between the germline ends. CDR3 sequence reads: CASSLSLGANPLHF. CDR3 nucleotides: TGTGCCAGCAGCTTGTCCTTGGGGGCAAACCCCCTCCACTTT.

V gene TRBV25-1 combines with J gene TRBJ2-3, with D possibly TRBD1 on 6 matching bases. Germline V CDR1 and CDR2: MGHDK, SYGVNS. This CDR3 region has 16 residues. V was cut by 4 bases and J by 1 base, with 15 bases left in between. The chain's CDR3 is CASSAHTGSGTDTQYF. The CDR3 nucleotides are TGTGCCAGCAGTGCTCACACAGGGAGCGGCACAGATACGCAGTATTTT.

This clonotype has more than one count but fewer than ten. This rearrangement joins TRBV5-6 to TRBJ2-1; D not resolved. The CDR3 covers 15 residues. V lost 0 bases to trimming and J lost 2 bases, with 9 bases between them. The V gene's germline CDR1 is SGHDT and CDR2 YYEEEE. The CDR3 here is CASSLGGWTYNEQFF. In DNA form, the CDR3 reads TGTGCCAGCAGCTTGGGGGGTTGGACCTACAATGAGCAGTTCTTC.

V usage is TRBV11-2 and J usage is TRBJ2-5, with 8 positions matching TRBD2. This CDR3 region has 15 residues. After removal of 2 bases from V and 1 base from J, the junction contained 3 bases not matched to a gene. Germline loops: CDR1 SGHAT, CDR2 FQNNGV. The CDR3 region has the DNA TGTGCCAGCAGCTTACGCGGGGGGTCCCAAGAGACCCAGTACTTC. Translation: CASSLRGGSQETQYF.

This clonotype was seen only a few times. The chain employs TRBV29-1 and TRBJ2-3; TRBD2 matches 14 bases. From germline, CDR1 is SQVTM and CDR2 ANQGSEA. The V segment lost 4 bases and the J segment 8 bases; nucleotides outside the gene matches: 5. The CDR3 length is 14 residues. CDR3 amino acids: CSVVGLAGDGTQYF. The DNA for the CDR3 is TGCAGCGTTGTGGGACTAGCGGGAGATGGTACGCAGTATTTT.

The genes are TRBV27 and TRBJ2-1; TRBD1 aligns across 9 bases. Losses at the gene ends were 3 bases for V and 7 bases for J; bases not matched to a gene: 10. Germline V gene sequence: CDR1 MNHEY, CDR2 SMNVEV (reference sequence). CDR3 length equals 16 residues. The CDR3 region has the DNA TGTGCCAGCAGTTTCTCCCCGGGACAGGGAAGGAATGAGCAGTTCTTC. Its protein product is CASSFSPGQGRNEQFF.

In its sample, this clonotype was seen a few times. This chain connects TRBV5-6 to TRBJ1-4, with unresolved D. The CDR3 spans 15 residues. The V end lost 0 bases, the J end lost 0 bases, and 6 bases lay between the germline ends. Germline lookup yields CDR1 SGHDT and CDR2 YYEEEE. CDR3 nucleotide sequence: TGTGCCAGCAGCTTGGCAGGCACAACTAATGAAAAACTGTTTTTT. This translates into CASSLAGTTNEKLFF.

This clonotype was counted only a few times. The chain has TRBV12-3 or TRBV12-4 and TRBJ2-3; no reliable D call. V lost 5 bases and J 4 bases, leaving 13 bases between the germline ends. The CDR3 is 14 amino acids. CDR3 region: CASSVDGRADTQYF. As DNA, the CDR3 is TGTGCCAGCAGTGTAGATGGTCGGGCAGATACGCAGTATTTT.

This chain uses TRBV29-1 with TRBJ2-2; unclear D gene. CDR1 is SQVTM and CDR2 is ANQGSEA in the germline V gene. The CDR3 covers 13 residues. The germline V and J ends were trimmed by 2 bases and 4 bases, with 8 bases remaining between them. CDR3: CSVESLSTGELFF. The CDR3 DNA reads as TGCAGCGTTGAATCTCTAAGCACCGGGGAGCTGTTTTTT.